This is a list of T cell receptor beta chains from one sample in a study of T cell responses to AZD1222 COVID-19 vaccine. The repertoire was sequenced with immunoSEQ multiplex PCR; TCRdb's copy has only in-frame clones and lacks some. The repertoire holds under 130,000 clones, with around nine tenths as singletons. The input for sequencing was peripheral blood, taken on day 0 of AZD1222 vaccination. The receptors were gathered from an adult in good health. The CDR3 runs from the conserved cysteine through the conserved F or W. A D gene is named only where the DNA matches it firmly. Where a row states a size, it is once, few, many or the class of an expanded clone; other rows omit it.

len: 17; abundance: NA; j_gene: TRBJ2-3; d_gene: TRBD1; v_gene: TRBV16; CDR3nt: TGTGCCAGCAGCCGAACCGCGGGACAGGGGAGGGCAGATACGCAGTATTTT; CDR3aa: CASSRTAGQGRADTQYF
len: 14; abundance: few; j_gene: TRBJ1-4; d_gene: NA; v_gene: TRBV7-8; CDR3nt: TGTGCCAGCAGCGGCGGAACAACTAATGAAAAACTGTTTTTT; CDR3aa: CASSGGTTNEKLFF
len: 13; abundance: NA; j_gene: TRBJ1-5; d_gene: NA; v_gene: TRBV6-4; CDR3nt: TGTGCCAGCAGTGAAAGGGGCAATCAGCCCCAGCATTTT; CDR3aa: CASSERGNQPQHF
len: 16; abundance: NA; j_gene: TRBJ1-1; d_gene: TRBD1; v_gene: TRBV2; CDR3nt: TGTGCCAGCAGCGGACAGGGGGCGATAAGAGGGAGTGAAGCTTTCTTT; CDR3aa: CASSGQGAIRGSEAFF
len: 16; abundance: NA; j_gene: TRBJ1-4; d_gene: NA; v_gene: TRBV6-5; CDR3nt: TGTGCCAGCAGTTACTACGGCAGCCCAACTAATGAAAAACTGTTTTTT; CDR3aa: CASSYYGSPTNEKLFF
len: 13; abundance: NA; j_gene: TRBJ1-2; d_gene: NA; v_gene: TRBV11-1; CDR3nt: TGTGCCAGCAGCCCGATAGAACAGGGCGGCTACACCTTC; CDR3aa: CASSPIEQGGYTF
len: 15; abundance: NA; j_gene: TRBJ1-6; d_gene: NA; v_gene: TRBV28; CDR3nt: TGTGCCAGCAATCAGGGCCGCTCCTATAATTCACCCCTCCACTTT; CDR3aa: CASNQGRSYNSPLHF
len: 17; abundance: NA; j_gene: TRBJ2-1; d_gene: TRBD2; v_gene: TRBV3-1/TRBV3-2; CDR3nt: TGTGCCAGCAGCCAAGAGACTGGACTAGCTGCCTACAATGAGCAGTTCTTC; CDR3aa: CASSQETGLAAYNEQFF
len: 17; abundance: NA; j_gene: TRBJ1-4; d_gene: NA; v_gene: TRBV19; CDR3nt: TGTGCCAGTAGTCCACCACCACACGCAGGGGTAGGAGAAAAACTGTTTTTT; CDR3aa: CASSPPPHAGVGEKLFF
len: 15; abundance: NA; j_gene: TRBJ1-2; d_gene: NA; v_gene: TRBV6-5; CDR3nt: TGTGCCAGCAGCCCGGACCTTGACTTCCTCTATGGCTACACCTTC; CDR3aa: CASSPDLDFLYGYTF